A single TCR beta chain is shown here with its context. It has no known antigen specificity. Base qualities are missing; no much larger clone stands one base away. This record comes from a study of somatic mutations in cytotoxic T cells in rheumatoid arthritis (dated by TCRdb to the late 2010s). Context from the whole study: Some V beta antibody-stained T-cell populations were flow-sorted on a FACSAria II or Sony SH800 at nearly 100% purity, and sorted V beta1+ cells also underwent TCRB sequencing. The study asked whether expanded CD8+ T-cell clones in newly diagnosed, untreated rheumatoid arthritis carry somatic mutations, and used TCRB deep sequencing to characterize clonality. A total of more than 55 rheumatoid arthritis patients and 15 to 20 healthy controls underwent TCRB deep sequencing. Median age was essentially the same in the patient group and the control group.

The germline V gene (reference sequence) provides CDR1 SEHNR and CDR2 FQNEAQ. V drops 5 bases and J drops 6 bases, leaving 19 bases in between. There are 16 amino acids in the CDR3, from cysteine to phenylalanine inclusive. Only the CDR3 DNA is retained, 48 bases long and in frame from the first base. The approximately 20 healthy controls were blood donors whose buffy coats were used; they had a median age of approximately 61 years (range roughly 21-80), and over 50% were female. Flow cytometry confirmed the purity of CD4+ and CD8+ cells that had been isolated by positive magnetic bead selection on an AutoMACS. Isolation of peripheral blood mononuclear cells was done through Ficoll-Paque PLUS density gradient separation. DNA was extracted from CD4-enriched, CD8-enriched or PBMC samples with Nucleospin Tissue or Tissue XS kits and quantified with a Qubit 2.0 fluorometer. What the study reported, not specific to this receptor: CD8+ T-cell clonality did not differ significantly between rheumatoid arthritis patients and age-matched healthy controls. Several identical CD8+ TCRB sequences were found in both blood and synovial fluid, and in about an eighth of the roughly 60 patients the largest CD8+ clone exceeded 20% of CD8+ cells. The slight underrepresentation of TRBV07 in patients was not corrected for multiple comparisons. It was unknown which antigens the expanded CD8+ clones targeted, and their absence from virus-specific databases did not exclude viral specificity. In patients, CD8+ clonality rose with age (Spearman r ~ 0.47), which was not the case in healthy controls.

The immunoSEQ assay was applied to genomic DNA for TCRB CDR3 sequencing. Per the authors' processing: The analyses included only productive TCRB rearrangements. Clonality was calculated as a Shannon entropy-based productive clonality index, and a clone was defined by a unique TCRB CDR3 sequence. Repertoire overlap between two samples was calculated from the template counts of each clone relative to total templates per sample. Flow cytometry-measured V-gene usage correlated with V-gene usage from TCRB sequencing, with a Spearman r of about 0.64. TCRdb stores this immuneACCESS table with in-frame sequences only. Part of the clones is absent; in the studies checked, under half of the shortfall reflects unresolved V genes, and no reason is known for the rest. The DNA was the basis for D and trimming; V, J and clone size are from that table. For this sample there are 25,000 to 30,000 clones; over 65% appear just once. The ten top clones hold approximately 9.3% of the sample.

The chain links TRBV7-9 with TRBJ1-4; there is no confident call for the D gene. Sequencing input: CD8+ T cells sorted from blood. The TCR was taken from a woman between 18 and 29 years old in good health. At the DNA level, the sequence is TGTGCCAGCAGCCGGACGGACGGAGGGTATTATGAAAAACTGTTTTTT. Its protein product is CASSRTDGGYYEKLFF.